This TCR beta chain comes out of a study of OX40 agonist ivuxolimab in advanced cancers. Whole-study context: Cohort: around 83% men, mean age around 61, aged about 20 to 90. Partial responses occurred in three patients (one hepatocellular carcinoma, two cutaneous melanoma).

CDR1 and CDR2 (germline): SGHAT, FQDESV (reference sequence). This CDR3 has 14 residues. V was shortened by 2 bases and J by 4 bases, with 12 bases between the two germline ends. With respect to this clone: Its target is unknown.

Broader study findings: On average, CD8+ T cells showed a greater number of expanded clones than CD4+.

Autoimmune disease history or systemic immunosuppression meant exclusion. Profiled with immunoSEQ multiplex PCR; TCRdb holds only in-frame clones, not every one. The top ten clones hold roughly 12% of a sample with just over 60,000 clones, less than 95% of them seen once. This TCR came from an adult with an advanced solid tumor such as melanoma, head and neck, liver or kidney cancer. Sample: CD4+ or CD8+ T cells sorted from blood, taken in a trial of the OX40 agonist ivuxolimab. J is TRBJ2-7 and V is TRBV11-1; D is ambiguous. The CDR3 loop is CASSLFGMGYEQYF. The CDR3 region has the DNA TGTGCCAGCAGCTTATTTGGGATGGGATACGAGCAGTACTTC.